This T cell receptor (beta chain) was recorded in a study of T cells in Graves' hyperthyroidism and ophthalmopathy. Study-level points and caveats: Most thyroid clonotypes expanded above 0.001 were also detected in blood.

A remark on this clonotype: Its antigen is not known.

The investigators amplified TCR beta CDR3 regions from RNA transcripts. First-round RT-PCR targeting the TCR CDR3 was performed with the HTBI primer set. TCRdb independently ran MiXCR on the multiplex PCR reads; one entry per CDR3 protein. Here the sample spans hundreds of thousands of distinct CDR3 sequences, approximately 18% being singletons. The PBMCs studied were ones that came from approximately 9.9 ml fresh peripheral blood. Sequenced material: blood. The receptor comes from a middle-aged man with Graves' ophthalmopathy.

Here the CDR3 reads CASSQGGRYEQYF. As DNA, the CDR3 is TGTGCCAGCAGTCAAGGGGGGAGATACGAGCAGTACTTC. The rearrangement uses TRBV6-1 and TRBJ2-7; D might be TRBD1 or TRBD2, each matching 6 bases. This CDR3 has 13 amino acids. Trimming took 5 bases from V and 4 from J, leaving 12 bases between them. Germline CDR1 MNHNS, CDR2 SASEGT.